The rows below give T cell receptor beta chains drawn from one sample of a study of cytomegalovirus exposure and HLA in healthy donors. Measured with immunoSEQ multiplex PCR; TCRdb has only the in-frame clones, and not every one. The data show about 210,000 clones, approximately 80% seen once. Sequencing used PBMCs. The receptors stem from a woman between 45 and 65 years old in good health and CMV-seropositive. Both conserved end residues are part of each CDR3. D genes are given only for firm matches. Size is omitted from some rows. Given values are once, few, many or a class for expanded clones.

CDR3: CAISESGQFNEKLFF; DNA: TGTGCCATCAGTGAGTCGGGCCAGTTTAATGAAAAACTGTTTTTT; J: TRBJ1-4; size: -; D: -; V: TRBV10-3
CDR3: CASDREGNSPLHF; DNA: TGTGCCAGCGATAGGGAGGGAAATTCACCCCTCCACTTT; J: TRBJ1-6; size: -; D: -; V: TRBV6-5
CDR3: CASSYRDRLPYEQYF; DNA: TGTGCCAGCAGCTACCGGGACAGGCTCCCCTACGAGCAGTACTTC; J: TRBJ2-7; size: -; D: TRBD1; V: TRBV7-2
CDR3: CASSLTGATEQYF; DNA: TGTGCCAGCAGCTTGACAGGGGCTACAGAGCAGTACTTC; J: TRBJ2-7; size: once; D: TRBD1; V: TRBV11-3
CDR3: CASSSYGQGANEQFF; DNA: TGCGCCAGCAGCTCCTACGGACAGGGAGCAAATGAGCAGTTCTTC; J: TRBJ2-1; size: -; D: TRBD1; V: TRBV5-1
CDR3: CASSQRGSTYEQYF; DNA: TGCGCCAGCAGCCAGCGGGGGTCAACCTACGAGCAGTACTTC; J: TRBJ2-7; size: few; D: TRBD2; V: TRBV4-1
CDR3: CAWSVTLAGGEQYF; DNA: TGTGCCTGGAGTGTAACACTAGCGGGGGGCGAGCAGTACTTC; J: TRBJ2-7; size: -; D: TRBD2; V: TRBV30
CDR3: CASSSFTGSKNSPLHF; DNA: TGTGCCAGTAGTAGCTTCACAGGGTCCAAGAATTCACCCCTCCACTTT; J: TRBJ1-6; size: -; D: -; V: TRBV19
CDR3: CASSQREGRTEAFF; DNA: TGTGCCAGCAGCCAAAGAGAGGGTAGGACTGAAGCTTTCTTT; J: TRBJ1-1; size: -; D: -; V: TRBV13
CDR3: CASSLGGISSPLHF; DNA: TGCGCCAGCAGCTTGGGAGGAATTAGCTCACCCCTCCACTTT; J: TRBJ1-6; size: -; D: -; V: TRBV5-1
CDR3: CASSSLEGGEQYF; DNA: TGTGCCAGCAGCTCCCTGGAGGGAGGCGAGCAGTACTTC; J: TRBJ2-7; size: -; D: -; V: TRBV13